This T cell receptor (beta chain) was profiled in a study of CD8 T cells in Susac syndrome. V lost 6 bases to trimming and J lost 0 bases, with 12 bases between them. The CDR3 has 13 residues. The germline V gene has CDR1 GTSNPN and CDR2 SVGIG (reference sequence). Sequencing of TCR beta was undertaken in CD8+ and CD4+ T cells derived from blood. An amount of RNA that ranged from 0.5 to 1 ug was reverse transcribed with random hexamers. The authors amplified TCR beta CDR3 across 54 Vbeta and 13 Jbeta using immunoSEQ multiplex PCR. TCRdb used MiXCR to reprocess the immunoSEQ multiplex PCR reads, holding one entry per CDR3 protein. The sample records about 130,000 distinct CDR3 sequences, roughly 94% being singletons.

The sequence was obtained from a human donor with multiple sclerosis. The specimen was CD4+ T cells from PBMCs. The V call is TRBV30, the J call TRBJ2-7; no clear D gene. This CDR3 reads CACLPLGSYEQYF. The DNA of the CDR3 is TGTGCCTGCCTACCATTAGGCTCCTACGAGCAGTACTTC.